The 7 T cell receptor beta chains presented below share a single source sample, sequenced in a study of coeliac disease. Clones were read by immunoSEQ multiplex PCR, and TCRdb kept only the in-frame ones, dropping some. The sample holds more than 7,500 clones, around three fifths seen once. Sample: intraepithelial lymphocytes from the gut. The receptors were gathered from a woman aged 55 to 70 with celiac disease.

The chain uses TRBV27 and TRBJ2-1, with 8 bases matching TRBD2. The germline V gene has CDR1 MNHEY and CDR2 SMNVEV (reference sequence). The junction had 16 bases not matched to a gene; V was cut back by 8 bases and J by 4 bases. The CDR3 runs 17 residues. Written as DNA, the CDR3 is TGTGCCAGCTGCCGACCCTCGAGCGGGAGAAGGTACAATGAGCAGTTCTTC. The encoded protein is CASCRPSSGRRYNEQFF.

A few counts support this clone. The CDR3 DNA sequence: TGCGCCAGCAGCCAGCGGACTAGCGGGGGGGTGCCTAGCACAGATACGCAGTATTTT. Translating gives CASSQRTSGGVPSTDTQYF. The chain carries TRBV4-1 and TRBJ2-3, with 15 nucleotides matching TRBD2. V was pared by 3 bases and J by 0 bases, with 7 bases of the junction left unmatched. The CDR3 extends over 19 amino acids. Germline loops: CDR1 MGHRA, CDR2 YSYEKL.

The V call is TRBV2, the J call TRBJ1-2, with D maybe TRBD1 (6 bases). From germline, CDR1 is SNHLY and CDR2 FYNNEI. V was pared by 4 bases and J by 7 bases, with 16 bases between. The CDR3 loop spans 14 amino acids. CDR3 nucleotides: TGTGCCAGCAGTGCAGCCAGGGGCAGAGGTGGCTACACCTTC. Protein sequence: CASSAARGRGGYTF. Using reference TRBV2 and TRBJ1-2 for the parts outside the CDR3, the full variable domain is EPEVTQTPSHQVTQMGQEVILRCVPISNHLYFYWYRQILGQKVEFLVSFYNNEISEKSEIFDDQFSVERPDGSNFTLKIRSTKLEDSAMYFCASSAARGRGGYTFGSGTRLTVV.

The chain has TRBV4-3 and TRBJ2-6, with a possible D match to TRBD2 (6 bases). CDR3 size: 17 residues. Germline V gene lookup returns CDR1 LGHNA and CDR2 YSLEER. Between the trimmed V and J ends, which lost 4 bases and 3 bases, there was a span of 16 bases. CDR3 sequence: CASSRRWGVGGANVLTF. CDR3 nucleotides: TGCGCCAGCAGCCGCAGGTGGGGGGTGGGTGGGGCCAACGTCCTGACTTTC.

In DNA form, the CDR3 reads TGTGCCACTACCCAGGACAGGGTCAATCGGGCTTTCTTT. Protein sequence: CATTQDRVNRAFF. This chain joins TRBV15 and TRBJ1-1; the match to TRBD1 covers 8 bases. V lost 9 bases and J lost 11; bases outside the gene matches: 14. This CDR3 is built from 13 residues. The germline CDR1 and CDR2 sequences are LNHNV and YYDKDF (reference sequence).

The rearrangement uses TRBV2 and TRBJ1-2; possible D gene TRBD1, 5 bases. The germline V gene encodes CDR1 SNHLY and CDR2 FYNNEI. CDR3 length: 13 residues. Trimming removed 6 bases from V and 4 bases from J, with 12 bases in between. The CDR3 sequence is CASSPGGSYGYTF. The CDR3 bases are TGTGCCAGCAGCCCCGGGGGATCCTATGGCTACACCTTC.

Comment on this clone: The sample holds other DNA sequences that translate to the same CDR3. The genes are TRBV19 and TRBJ2-1; TRBD1 might be the D (6 bases). CDR3 size: 13 residues. V was trimmed by 9 bases and J by 7 bases, leaving 16 bases between them. Germline CDR1 LNHDA, CDR2 SQIVND (reference sequence). The CDR3, as DNA: TGTGCCAGCTCCCTACAGGGAAGGAATGAGCAGTTCTTC. As protein: CASSLQGRNEQFF.